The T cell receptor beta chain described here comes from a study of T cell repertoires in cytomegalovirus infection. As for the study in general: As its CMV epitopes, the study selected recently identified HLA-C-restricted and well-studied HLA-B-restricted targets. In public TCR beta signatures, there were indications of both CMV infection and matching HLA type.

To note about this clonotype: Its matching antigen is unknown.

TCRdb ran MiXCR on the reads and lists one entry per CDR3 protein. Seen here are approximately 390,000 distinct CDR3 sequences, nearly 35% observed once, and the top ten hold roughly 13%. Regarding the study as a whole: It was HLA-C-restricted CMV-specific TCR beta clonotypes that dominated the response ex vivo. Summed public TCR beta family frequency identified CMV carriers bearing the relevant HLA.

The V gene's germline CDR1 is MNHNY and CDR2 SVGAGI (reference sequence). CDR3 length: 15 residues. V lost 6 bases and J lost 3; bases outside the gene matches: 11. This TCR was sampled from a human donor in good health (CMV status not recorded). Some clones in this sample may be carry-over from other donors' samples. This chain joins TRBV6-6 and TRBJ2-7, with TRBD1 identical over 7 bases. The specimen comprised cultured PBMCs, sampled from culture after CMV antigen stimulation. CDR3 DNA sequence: TGTGCCAGCAGCCGACCCTGGCAGGGGGACTACGAGCAGTACTTC. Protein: CASSRPWQGDYEQYF.